One and the same sample provided the 24 T cell receptor beta chains below, sequenced in a study of a mutant IDH1 vaccine in newly diagnosed glioma. These TCRs are of unknown antigen specificity. The assay was immunoSEQ multiplex PCR, and TCRdb's table has in-frame clones only and misses some. The repertoire includes 56,000 or so clones, approximately 78% of them detected once, and 1.8% sits in the top ten. Time point reported: week 5, during vaccination. Every single dose of the vaccine, 300 ug of mutant IDH1 20-mer peptide, came with topical imiquimod. This specimen consisted of PBMCs, obtained from a glioma patient whose treatment included an IDH1 peptide vaccine. The source of these receptors is a woman between 40 and 50 years old with glioma.

V and J are TRBV25-1 and TRBJ1-5, with 9 bases matching TRBD1. The CDR3 is 17 amino acids. Germline V gene data show CDR1 as MGHDK and CDR2 as SYGVNS. V lost 1 base and J lost 1; bases outside the gene matches: 5. The CDR3 DNA follows: TGTGCCAGCAGTGAATCGCGTGACAGGGGGAGCAATCAGCCCCAGCATTTT. Its protein is CASSESRDRGSNQPQHF.

Comment on this clone: At one of its ends the junction is not consistent with the germline gene, which may arise from a read error. The chain joins TRBV5-1 to TRBJ2-7; TRBD1 aligns across 9 bases. The CDR3 has 12 amino acids. CDR1 SGHRS and CDR2 YFSETQ come from the germline V gene. CDR3 sequence: CASSLAGTGLNF. In DNA, the CDR3 is TGCGCCAGCAGCTTGGCCGGGACAGGGCTAAACTTC.

This chain links TRBV18 with TRBJ1-1; TRBD1 is a possible D gene (5 bases). Looked up from germline, CDR1 is KGHSH and CDR2 is LQKENI. V dropped 6 bases and J dropped 10 bases, with 15 bases sitting between them. The CDR3 contains 12 residues. For the CDR3, the DNA is TGTGCCAGCTCTCTAATTAGGGGTGTAGCTTTCTTT. As protein: CASSLIRGVAFF.

This rearrangement joins TRBV11-2 to TRBJ1-2; D gene uncertain. CDR1 is SGHAT, CDR2 FQNNGV, per germline. The CDR3 spans 14 residues. Trimming removed 0 bases at V and 1 base at J, with 6 bases between. As DNA, the CDR3 is TGTGCCAGCAGCTTAGACCCGAATAACTATGGCTACACCTTC. Residues: CASSLDPNNYGYTF.

The chain uses TRBV11-2 and TRBJ1-4; D might be TRBD1 (5 bases). Trimming took 0 bases from V and 7 from J, leaving 12 bases between them. The CDR3 consists of 15 residues. The germline V gene has CDR1 SGHAT and CDR2 FQNNGV. The CDR3 protein is CASSLDPGTSEKLFF. CDR3 DNA sequence: TGTGCCAGCAGCTTAGATCCGGGGACGAGTGAAAAACTGTTTTTT. Full variable domain (missing parts from reference TRBV11-2 and TRBJ1-4): EAGVAQSPRYKIIEKRQSVAFWCNPISGHATLYWYQQILGQGPKLLIQFQNNGVVDDSQLPKDRFSAERLKGVDSTLKIQPAKLEDSAVYLCASSLDPGTSEKLFFGSGTQLSVL.

The chain couples TRBV13 to TRBJ2-3; TRBD2 is a possible D gene (5 bases). V lost 0 bases and J 6 bases, leaving 10 bases between the germline ends. The CDR3 covers 14 residues. Germline values: CDR1 PRHDT, CDR2 FYEKMQ (reference sequence). The CDR3 nucleotides read TGTGCCAGCAGCTTAGGCCTTAGGAGGGATACGCAGTATTTT. It translates to CASSLGLRRDTQYF.

V usage is TRBV5-6 and J usage is TRBJ2-7; perhaps TRBD1 as D (6 bases). Germline CDR1 and CDR2: SGHDT and YYEEEE. CDR3 length equals 13 residues. Between the trimmed V and J ends, which lost 4 bases and 2 bases, there was a span of 10 bases. Here the CDR3 reads CASSTGTPYEQYF. In DNA, the CDR3 is TGTGCCAGCAGCACCGGGACACCCTACGAGCAGTACTTC.

This chain links TRBV30 with TRBJ1-5; tentative D call: TRBD1 (6 bases). Germline V CDR1 and CDR2: GTSNPN, SVGIG (reference sequence). The CDR3 is 16 amino acids. V was cut by 3 bases and J by 0 bases, with 15 bases left in between. In nucleotides, the CDR3 is TGTGCCTGGAGGGGCAGGGGCGCCCTTAGCAATCAGCCCCAGCATTTT. Protein sequence: CAWRGRGALSNQPQHF.

The J gene is TRBJ1-4, the V gene TRBV7-2, with D perhaps TRBD1 (5 bases). The CDR3 covers 14 residues. Deletions cut 4 bases from V and 3 bases from J, with 9 bases between. Germline V CDR1 and CDR2: SGHTA, FQGNSA. In DNA, the CDR3 is TGTGCCAGCAGCTCGGGACCGGCTAATGAAAAACTGTTTTTT. Its translation: CASSSGPANEKLFF.

CDR3 nucleotide sequence: TGTGCCAGCAGCTTACCCCCAGGAGGGACCGGGGAGCTGTTTTTT. Translated, it gives CASSLPPGGTGELFF. The chain is built from TRBV13 and TRBJ2-2; tentatively, D is TRBD2 (6 bases). The CDR3 runs to 15 residues. With 2 bases removed from V and 5 bases from J, the gap between germline ends came to 12 bases. Germline V gives CDR1 PRHDT, CDR2 FYEKMQ (reference sequence).

The rearrangement links TRBV18 to TRBJ1-1; D is possibly TRBD1 (6 bases). The CDR3 runs 12 residues. V was pared by 3 bases and J by 6 bases, with 8 bases between. In germline, CDR1 is KGHSH, CDR2 LQKENI. CDR3 nucleotides: TGTGCCAGCTCACCCAGACAGGCTGAAGCTTTCTTT. Its protein product is CASSPRQAEAFF.

The chain recombines TRBV6-6 with TRBJ1-2; TRBD1 aligns across 7 bases. Losses at the gene ends were 5 bases for V and 0 bases for J; bases not matched to a gene: 9. CDR1 and CDR2 from the germline V gene are MNHNY and SVGAGI (reference sequence). This CDR3 is built from 16 residues. In DNA form, the CDR3 reads TGTGCCAGCAGTCCTCTCGGGACAGATACTAACTATGGCTACACCTTC. This sequence encodes CASSPLGTDTNYGYTF.

The rearrangement links TRBV13 to TRBJ2-3; no reliable D call. Trimming left V 0 bases short and J 1 base short, with 8 bases between. Germline CDR1 is PRHDT and CDR2 is FYEKMQ (reference sequence). This CDR3 has 15 residues. The CDR3 DNA follows: TGTGCCAGCAGCTTAGGGGGTGGGGGCACAGATACGCAGTATTTT. It is translated as CASSLGGGGTDTQYF.

The chain uses TRBV9 and TRBJ1-5; TRBD1 is a possible D gene (5 bases). V lost 1 base, J lost 5 bases, and 10 bases lay in between. CDR3 length equals 14 residues. Germline lookup yields CDR1 SGDLS and CDR2 YYNGEE. The CDR3 nucleotides are TGTGCCAGCAGCGTAAGGGGTGACGATCAGCCCCAGCATTTT. Translated: CASSVRGDDQPQHF.

The rearrangement uses TRBV27 and TRBJ2-1; 7 bases align to TRBD1. With 3 bases clipped from V and 8 bases from J, the junction kept 10 bases outside the gene matches. Germline-derived CDR1 and CDR2 are MNHEY and SMNVEV (reference sequence). CDR3 length: 15 residues. The CDR3 DNA reads as TGTGCCAGCAGTTTGCTCACAGGGGTTACCGATGAGCAGTTCTTC. Amino acid sequence: CASSLLTGVTDEQFF.

The chain couples TRBV5-4 to TRBJ2-7; 8 bases are shared with TRBD2. The CDR3 extends over 17 amino acids. Germline CDR1 reads SGHNT; CDR2 reads YYREEE (reference sequence). The V and J ends lost 6 bases and 0 bases, in that order; junction bases with no gene match: 14. CDR3 in DNA: TGTGCCAGCACCCTAACCTCTGGCGGGGGGCACTCCTACGAGCAGTACTTC. It specifies CASTLTSGGGHSYEQYF. The whole variable domain, remainder taken from reference TRBV5-4 and TRBJ2-7, is ETGVTQSPTHLIKTRGQQVTLRCSSQSGHNTVSWYQQALGQGPQFIFQYYREEENGRGNFPPRFSGLQFPNYSSELNVNALELDDSALYLCASTLTSGGGHSYEQYFGPGTRLTVT.

The gene calls are TRBV10-3 and TRBJ2-5; 9 bases fit TRBD1. The CDR3 consists of 14 residues. The germline gives CDR1 ENHRY, CDR2 SYGVKD. V lost 5 bases and J lost 3; bases outside the gene matches: 4. CDR3 sequence: CAISLGQGKETQYF. The CDR3 DNA reads as TGTGCCATCAGTCTCGGACAGGGGAAAGAGACCCAGTACTTC.

This clone ranks as medium-sized. The chain links TRBV5-4 to TRBJ2-2; TRBD2 aligns across 13 bases. Germline CDR1 reads SGHNT; CDR2 reads YYREEE (reference sequence). With V trimmed by 4 bases and J by 2 bases, 5 bases remained unmatched. The CDR3 length is 17 residues. The CDR3 DNA follows: TGTGCCAGCAGCCACGGACTAGCGGGGGCCAACACCGGGGAGCTGTTTTTT. Translated: CASSHGLAGANTGELFF.

V and J are TRBV30 and TRBJ1-6, with D perhaps matching TRBD1 (6 bases). Deletions cut 4 bases from V and 2 bases from J, with 15 bases between. CDR1 is GTSNPN and CDR2 is SVGIG in the germline V gene (reference sequence). There are 16 residues in the CDR3. The CDR3: CAWIGSGATYNSPLHF. In nucleotides, the CDR3 is TGTGCCTGGATTGGGTCAGGGGCAACCTATAATTCACCCCTCCACTTT.

On this clone itself: A read error may account for a junction end that differs from germline. The chain is built from TRBV5-4 and TRBJ1-1, with D possibly matching TRBD1 (6 bases). Per the germline V gene, CDR1 is SGHNT and CDR2 is YYREEE (reference sequence). The CDR3 has 14 residues. The CDR3 sequence: CASREGGGNAEAFF. Written as DNA, the CDR3 is TGTGCCAGCAGAGAGGGAGGGGGGAACGCTGAAGCTTTCTTT.

This clone was seen once. V and J are TRBV4-2 and TRBJ2-3; tentatively, D is TRBD1 (5 bases). The CDR3 contains 16 residues. The germline gives CDR1 LGHNA, CDR2 YNFKEQ. Deletions cut 2 bases from V and 0 bases from J, with 12 bases between. For the CDR3, the DNA is TGTGCCAGCAGCCAAAGATCAGGGATGAGCACAGATACGCAGTATTTT. Its protein product is CASSQRSGMSTDTQYF.

V is TRBV7-6 and J is TRBJ1-4; D gene uncertain. Germline V gene lookup returns CDR1 SGHVS and CDR2 FNYEAQ. CDR3 length: 15 amino acids. V was pared by 5 bases and J by 0 bases, with 10 bases between. CDR3 sequence reads: CASSPSFATNEKLFF. The CDR3 coding sequence is TGTGCCAGCAGCCCCAGCTTTGCAACTAATGAAAAACTGTTTTTT. Combining the CDR3 with reference TRBV7-6 and TRBJ1-4 gives the whole variable domain GAGVSQSPRYKVTKRGQDVALRCDPISGHVSLYWYRQALGQGPEFLTYFNYEAQQDKSGLPNDRFSAERPEGSISTLTIQRTEQRDSAMYRCASSPSFATNEKLFFGSGTQLSVL.

The chain combines TRBV6-5 with TRBJ1-2, with D possibly matching TRBD1 (5 bases). The CDR3 length is 13 residues. Germline V lookup: CDR1 MNHEY, CDR2 SVGAGI. The germline V and J ends were trimmed by 10 bases and 1 base, with 13 bases remaining between them. The CDR3 region has the DNA TGTGCCACCTATGACAGCCGTAACTATGGCTACACCTTC. This sequence encodes CATYDSRNYGYTF.

This clone was detected only a few times. The J gene is TRBJ1-1, the V gene TRBV7-9, with D unresolved. V was trimmed by 5 bases and J by 0 bases, leaving 4 bases between them. The CDR3 contains 12 residues. Germline-derived CDR1 and CDR2 are SEHNR and FQNEAQ (reference sequence). Written as DNA, the CDR3 is TGTGCCAGCAGCCCAGTGAACACTGAAGCTTTCTTT. This encodes CASSPVNTEAFF.